Listed here is a single T cell receptor (beta chain). The record originates from a study of cytomegalovirus exposure and HLA in healthy donors. Study in general: Out of about 190 million T cells, an earlier analysis found about 120 million unique TCR beta sequences in total.

The PCR had 60 Vbeta and 13 Jbeta primers. Produced via immunoSEQ multiplex PCR; TCRdb's table is partial and in-frame only. The sample gives about 240,000 clones, approximately 81% of which show up once; about 8% is in the top ten. This CDR3 is built from 15 residues. Germline values: CDR1 MNHNY, CDR2 SVGAGI (reference sequence). Trimming stripped 5 bases from V and 6 bases from J, with 19 bases between. Source material: PBMCs. This TCR was sampled from a woman aged 60-75 years in good health and CMV-seropositive. The chain recombines TRBV6-6 with TRBJ1-1; TRBD1 might be the D (6 bases). CDR3 nucleotide sequence: TGTGCCAGCAGTCCAGGACAGACCCTCGATCCTGAAGCTTTCTTT. It is translated as CASSPGQTLDPEAFF.